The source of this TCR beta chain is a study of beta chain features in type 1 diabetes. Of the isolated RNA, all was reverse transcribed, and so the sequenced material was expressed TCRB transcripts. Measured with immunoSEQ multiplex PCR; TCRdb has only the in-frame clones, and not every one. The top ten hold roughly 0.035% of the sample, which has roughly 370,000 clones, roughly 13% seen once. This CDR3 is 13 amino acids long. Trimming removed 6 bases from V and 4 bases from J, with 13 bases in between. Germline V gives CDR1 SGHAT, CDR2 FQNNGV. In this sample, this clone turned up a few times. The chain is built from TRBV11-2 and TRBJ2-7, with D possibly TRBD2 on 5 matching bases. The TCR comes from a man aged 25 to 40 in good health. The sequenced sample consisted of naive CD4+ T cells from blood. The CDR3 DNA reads TGTGCCAGCAGTGCGCGGGCGGGTTACGAGCAGTACTTC. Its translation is CASSARAGYEQYF. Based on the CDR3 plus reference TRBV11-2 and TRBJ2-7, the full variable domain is EAGVAQSPRYKIIEKRQSVAFWCNPISGHATLYWYQQILGQGPKLLIQFQNNGVVDDSQLPKDRFSAERLKGVDSTLKIQPAKLEDSAVYLCASSARAGYEQYFGPGTRLTVT.